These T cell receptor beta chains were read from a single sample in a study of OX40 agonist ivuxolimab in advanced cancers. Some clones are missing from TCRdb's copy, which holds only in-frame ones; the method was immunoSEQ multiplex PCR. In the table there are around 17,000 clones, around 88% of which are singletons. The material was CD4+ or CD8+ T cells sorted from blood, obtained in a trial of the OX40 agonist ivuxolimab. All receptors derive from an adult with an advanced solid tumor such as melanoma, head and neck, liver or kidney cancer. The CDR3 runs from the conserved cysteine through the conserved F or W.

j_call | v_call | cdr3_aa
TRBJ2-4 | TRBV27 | CASSSLAKNIQYF
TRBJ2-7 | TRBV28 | CASSTAGTGTHEQYF
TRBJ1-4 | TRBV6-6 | CASTDPGATNEKLFF
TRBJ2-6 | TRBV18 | CASSPGTGGANVLTF
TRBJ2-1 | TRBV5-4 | CASSLRDLNYNEQFF
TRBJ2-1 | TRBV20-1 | CSARRVTEQFF
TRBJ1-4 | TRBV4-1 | CASSPRQGGEKLFF
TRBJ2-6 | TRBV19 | CASSVTVTVAGANVLTF
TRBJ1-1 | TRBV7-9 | CASSSITGTGLTEAFF
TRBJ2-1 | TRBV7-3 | CASSSSQDNEQFF
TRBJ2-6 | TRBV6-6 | CASETGSSGANVLTF
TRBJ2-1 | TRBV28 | CASRGVGPGNEQFF
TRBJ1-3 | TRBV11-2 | CASSRTGVGNTIYF
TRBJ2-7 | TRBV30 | CAWSGITYEQYF
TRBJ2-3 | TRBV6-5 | CASSRTGSTDTQYF
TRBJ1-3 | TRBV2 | CASSRGQGLGNTIYF
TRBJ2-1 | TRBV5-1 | CASSSGRDNEQFF
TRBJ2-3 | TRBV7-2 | CASSSGTSTDTQYF
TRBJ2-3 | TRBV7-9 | CASSSFGGGVTDTQYF
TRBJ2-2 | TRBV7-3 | CASSFRSPHGTGRTGELFF
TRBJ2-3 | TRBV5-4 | CASSLGGGGGTDTQYF